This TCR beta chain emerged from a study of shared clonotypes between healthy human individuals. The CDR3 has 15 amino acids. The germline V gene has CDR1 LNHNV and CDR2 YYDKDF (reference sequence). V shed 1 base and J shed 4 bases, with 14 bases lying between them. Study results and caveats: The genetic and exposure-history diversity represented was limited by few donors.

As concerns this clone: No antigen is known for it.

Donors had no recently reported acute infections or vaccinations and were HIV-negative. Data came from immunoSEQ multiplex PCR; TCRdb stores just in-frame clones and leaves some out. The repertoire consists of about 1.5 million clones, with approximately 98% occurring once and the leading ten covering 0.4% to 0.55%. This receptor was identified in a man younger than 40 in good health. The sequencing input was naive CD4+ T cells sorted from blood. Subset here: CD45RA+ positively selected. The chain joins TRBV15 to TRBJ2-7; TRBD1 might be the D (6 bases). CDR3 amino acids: CATSRGPQGRYEQYF. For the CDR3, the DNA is TGTGCCACCAGCAGAGGGCCCCAGGGGCGTTACGAGCAGTACTTC.